Listed below are T cell receptor beta chains from one sample, sequenced in a study of T cell repertoires in cytomegalovirus infection. A single record per CDR3 protein comes from TCRdb applying MiXCR to the reads. The sample has a few hundred thousand distinct CDR3 sequences, more than 8% seen once; the top ten hold 4.3%. Sequencing was done on a sample of PBMCs. These receptors were collected from a human donor in good health (CMV status not recorded). Some clones in this sample may be carry-over from other donors' samples. CDR3s include the opening cysteine and the closing phenylalanine or tryptophan. The order of the fields is CDR3 protein, CDR3 DNA, D gene, J gene, clone size, CDR3 length, V gene. A D gene is named only where the DNA matches it firmly. Rows give clone size only sometimes, using once, few, many, or a class for an expanded clone.

CDR3aa: CASIPGTSIGTGELFF
CDR3nt: TGTGCCAGCATCCCCGGGACAAGTATCGGCACCGGGGAGCTGTTTTTT
d_gene: NA
j_gene: TRBJ2-2
abundance: few
len: 16
v_gene: TRBV7-8

CDR3aa: CASSSRTGGINQPQHF
CDR3nt: TGTGCCAGCAGCTCCAGGACAGGGGGTATTAATCAGCCCCAGCATTTT
d_gene: TRBD1
j_gene: TRBJ1-5
abundance: many
len: 16
v_gene: TRBV12-3/TRBV12-4

CDR3aa: CASSSLGGGIDTQYF
CDR3nt: TGTGCCAGCAGCTCCTTGGGAGGGGGTATAGATACGCAGTATTTT
d_gene: NA
j_gene: TRBJ2-3
abundance: many
len: 15
v_gene: TRBV5-5

CDR3aa: CASSSGRAAETQYF
CDR3nt: TGTGCCAGCAGCTCTGGACGGGCGGCAGAGACCCAGTACTTC
d_gene: NA
j_gene: TRBJ2-5
abundance: many
len: 14
v_gene: TRBV11-3

CDR3aa: CASSQDRGRNTEAFF
CDR3nt: TGCGCCAGCAGCCAAGATCGGGGCCGGAACACTGAAGCTTTCTTT
d_gene: NA
j_gene: TRBJ1-1
abundance: many
len: 15
v_gene: TRBV4-3

CDR3aa: CASSTRQVYGYTF
CDR3nt: TGTGCCAGCAGCACCAGACAGGTCTATGGCTACACCTTC
d_gene: NA
j_gene: TRBJ1-2
abundance: NA
len: 13
v_gene: TRBV7-6

CDR3aa: CSARDPTSGADTQYF
CDR3nt: TGCAGTGCTAGAGACCCGACTAGCGGGGCCGATACGCAGTATTTT
d_gene: TRBD2
j_gene: TRBJ2-3
abundance: few
len: 15
v_gene: TRBV20-1

CDR3aa: CASSSTGFTGELFF
CDR3nt: TGTGCCAGTAGCTCCACAGGGTTCACCGGGGAGCTGTTTTTT
d_gene: NA
j_gene: TRBJ2-2
abundance: few
len: 14
v_gene: TRBV19

CDR3aa: CASSSSGTVNEKLFF
CDR3nt: TGTGCCAGCAGCTCCTCCGGGACCGTGAATGAAAAACTGTTTTTT
d_gene: NA
j_gene: TRBJ1-4
abundance: many
len: 15
v_gene: TRBV7-2

CDR3aa: CASSLIRGEQFF
CDR3nt: TGTGCCAGCAGCTTAATCCGGGGTGAGCAGTTCTTC
d_gene: NA
j_gene: TRBJ2-1
abundance: many
len: 12
v_gene: TRBV7-6

CDR3aa: CSAPLQGFGGYTF
CDR3nt: TGCAGTGCACCTCTTCAGGGATTTGGTGGCTACACCTTC
d_gene: NA
j_gene: TRBJ1-2
abundance: NA
len: 13
v_gene: TRBV20-1

CDR3aa: CANSPGRGPYEQYF
CDR3nt: TGTGCCAACAGTCCCGGCAGGGGGCCCTACGAGCAGTACTTC
d_gene: TRBD1
j_gene: TRBJ2-7
abundance: NA
len: 14
v_gene: TRBV7-6

CDR3aa: CSALGDGANYGYTF
CDR3nt: TGCAGTGCCCTGGGGGACGGAGCTAACTATGGCTACACCTTC
d_gene: NA
j_gene: TRBJ1-2
abundance: NA
len: 14
v_gene: TRBV20-1

CDR3aa: CASSLISGANVLTF
CDR3nt: TGTGCCAGCAGTCTTATTTCTGGGGCCAACGTCCTGACTTTC
d_gene: NA
j_gene: TRBJ2-6
abundance: NA
len: 14
v_gene: TRBV12-3/TRBV12-4

CDR3aa: CASSPPQGGFGEAFF
CDR3nt: TGTGCCAGCAGCCCCCCACAGGGGGGCTTCGGTGAAGCTTTCTTT
d_gene: TRBD1
j_gene: TRBJ1-1
abundance: many
len: 15
v_gene: TRBV12-3/TRBV12-4

CDR3aa: CASSLGGGQPQHF
CDR3nt: TGTGCCAGCAGTTTAGGTGGGGGTCAGCCCCAGCATTTT
d_gene: NA
j_gene: TRBJ1-5
abundance: many
len: 13
v_gene: TRBV12-3/TRBV12-4

CDR3aa: CASSSWTGEAFF
CDR3nt: TGTGCCAGCAGCTCCTGGACGGGGGAAGCTTTCTTT
d_gene: NA
j_gene: TRBJ1-1
abundance: many
len: 12
v_gene: TRBV7-2

CDR3aa: CASAPGGIWTNEKLFF
CDR3nt: TGTGCCAGCGCCCCAGGGGGAATATGGACTAATGAAAAACTGTTTTTT
d_gene: TRBD1
j_gene: TRBJ1-4
abundance: few
len: 16
v_gene: TRBV25-1

CDR3aa: CATVGPLGTEAFF
CDR3nt: TGTGCCACCGTGGGACCTCTGGGAACTGAAGCTTTCTTT
d_gene: NA
j_gene: TRBJ1-1
abundance: few
len: 13
v_gene: TRBV12-3/TRBV12-4

CDR3aa: CSAVTGSGTEAFF
CDR3nt: TGCAGTGCTGTGACAGGGTCAGGCACTGAAGCTTTCTTT
d_gene: TRBD1
j_gene: TRBJ1-1
abundance: NA
len: 13
v_gene: TRBV20-1

CDR3aa: CASSLNKQHYEQYF
CDR3nt: TGTGCCAGCAGCTTAAACAAACAACACTACGAGCAGTACTTC
d_gene: NA
j_gene: TRBJ2-7
abundance: many
len: 14
v_gene: TRBV7-8

CDR3aa: CASSHAGNQETQYF
CDR3nt: TGTGCCAGCAGCCATGCGGGGAACCAAGAGACCCAGTACTTC
d_gene: NA
j_gene: TRBJ2-5
abundance: many
len: 14
v_gene: TRBV7-7